The next 7 T cell receptor beta chains were all read from a single sample in a study of blood T cells in healthy people across ages. The second PCR ran about 6 to 12 cycles with a sample-barcoded 5' primer and J-beta primers. MiXCR was run by TCRdb on the 5' RACE reads, yielding one entry per CDR3 protein. The sample has more than 750,000 distinct CDR3 sequences; under 35% are singletons. These same data were also listed under a study on T cells of mothers and their children.

Sample: blood. The source is a woman in her 40s in good health.

This clonotype was seen a single time. The chain has TRBV4-3 and TRBJ2-2; possibly TRBD2 for D (6 bases). The germline V gene encodes CDR1 LGHNA and CDR2 YSLEER. This CDR3 has 16 amino acids. Trimming cost V 4 bases and J 5 bases, with 17 bases left between them. For the CDR3, the DNA is TGCGCCAGCAGCCCCGGGCCCGGGAGAAAAACCGGGGAGCTGTTTTTT. It is translated as CASSPGPGRKTGELFF.

The V gene is TRBV7-6, the J gene TRBJ1-2; D is perhaps TRBD1 (5 bases). Germline lookup yields CDR1 SGHVS and CDR2 FNYEAQ. Between the trimmed V and J ends, which lost 1 base and 7 bases, there was a span of 19 bases. The CDR3 extends over 16 amino acids. The DNA for the CDR3 is TGTGCCAGCAGCTTAGGGGGGTTTGTGGCGGAGGCTGGCTACACCTTC. Translating it yields CASSLGGFVAEAGYTF.

The chain couples TRBV30 to TRBJ1-5, with 11 bases identical to TRBD1. Unmatched junction bases numbered 10, after V lost 2 bases and J lost 4 bases. Germline V lookup: CDR1 GTSNPN, CDR2 SVGIG (reference sequence). The CDR3 runs 17 residues. The chain's CDR3 is CAWSWTGGSSSNQPQHF. As DNA, the CDR3 is TGTGCCTGGAGTTGGACAGGGGGCTCCTCCTCTAATCAGCCCCAGCATTTT.

At least ten counts were recorded for this clonotype. The J gene is TRBJ2-3, the V gene TRBV5-4, with D perhaps matching TRBD1 (6 bases). The CDR3 runs 16 residues. The germline V gene has CDR1 SGHNT and CDR2 YYREEE (reference sequence). Between the trimmed V and J ends, which lost 2 bases and 3 bases, there was a span of 16 bases. CDR3 sequence: CASSLKTGRTTDTQYF. DNA for the CDR3: TGTGCCAGCAGCTTAAAGACAGGAAGGACTACAGATACGCAGTATTTT.

Points on this clonotype: A clone one base away is much larger, so this may be a read error. The rearrangement links TRBV5-1 to TRBJ2-1; 9 nucleotides align to TRBD1. Germline V CDR1 and CDR2: SGHRS, YFSETQ. The J segment lost 7 bases and the V segment lost 0 bases, leaving 11 bases of the junction unmatched. The CDR3 covers 17 residues. For the CDR3, the DNA is TGCGCCAGCAGCTTGGGCTACAGGGGGCCGATGCGTAATGAGCAGTTCTTC. Translation: CASSLGYRGPMRNEQFF.

This clonotype was observed a handful of times. J is TRBJ2-7 and V is TRBV7-9, with D perhaps matching TRBD2 (8 bases). This CDR3 has 14 amino acids. Trimming left V 5 bases short and J 5 bases short, with 16 bases between. Germline V gene data show CDR1 as SEHNR and CDR2 as FQNEAQ (reference sequence). The CDR3 here is CASSDGRGLDEQYF. CDR3 nucleotides: TGTGCCAGCAGCGACGGGAGGGGGCTGGACGAGCAGTACTTC.

This clonotype was observed at least ten times. The chain combines TRBV6-1 with TRBJ2-5; D is uncertain. CDR3 size: 14 residues. Germline loops: CDR1 MNHNS, CDR2 SASEGT. Trimming removed 4 bases from V and 1 base from J, with 10 bases in between. In DNA, the CDR3 is TGTGCCAGCAGTGTCGGAACGAGCCAAGAGACCCAGTACTTC. Its translation is CASSVGTSQETQYF.